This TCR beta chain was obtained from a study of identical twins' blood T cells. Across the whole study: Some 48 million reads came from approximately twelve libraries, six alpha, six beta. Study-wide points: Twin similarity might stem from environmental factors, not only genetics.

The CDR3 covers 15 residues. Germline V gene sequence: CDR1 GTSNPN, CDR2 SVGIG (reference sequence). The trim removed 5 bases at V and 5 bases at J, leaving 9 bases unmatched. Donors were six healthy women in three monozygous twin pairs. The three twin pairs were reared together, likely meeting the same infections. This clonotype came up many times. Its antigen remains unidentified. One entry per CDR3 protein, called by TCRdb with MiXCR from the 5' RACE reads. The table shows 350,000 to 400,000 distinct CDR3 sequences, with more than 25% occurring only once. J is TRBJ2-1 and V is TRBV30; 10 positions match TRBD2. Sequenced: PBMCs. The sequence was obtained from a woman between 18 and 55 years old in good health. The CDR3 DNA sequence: TGTGCCTGGGGCCGACTAGCGGGTAAAAACAATGAGCAGTTCTTC. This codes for CAWGRLAGKNNEQFF.